The clone carrying this T cell receptor (beta chain) was counted only a few times. Its specificity is unknown. V was pared by 0 bases and J by 2 bases, with 14 bases between. CDR1 and CDR2 (germline): DFQATT, SNEGSKA (reference sequence). The length of the CDR3 is 15 residues. This entry comes from a study of early T cells in non-severe SARS-CoV-2 infection. Study at large: The study sequenced bulk RNA from unsorted whole blood, with chains unpaired.

Overall study findings and caveats: Anti-spike CD8 responses were favored in VDJdb matching, and private and CD4 specificities were missed.

Individual cDNA molecules received unique molecular identifiers. TCRdb recomputed calls from the 5' RACE reads with MiXCR, one row per CDR3 protein. In the table there are just under 65,000 distinct CDR3 sequences, around 11% of which are singletons. This clonotype was obtained from an adult who was a healthcare worker with PCR-confirmed SARS-CoV-2 infection or an uninfected control (not recorded which). This chain links TRBV20-1 with TRBJ2-7; D possibly corresponds to TRBD2 (5 bases). This material consisted of whole blood, taken at baseline. This CDR3 is CSARDGRKGAYEQYF. CDR3 nucleotides: TGCAGTGCTAGAGATGGGAGAAAGGGCGCCTACGAGCAGTACTTC.